This T cell receptor beta chain derives from a study of blood T cells in healthy people across ages. With a J-beta primer mix and a sample-barcoded 5' primer, a second PCR ran 7 to 11 cycles. TCRdb passed the 5' RACE reads through MiXCR, listing each CDR3 protein once. The table records 1.5 million to 2 million distinct CDR3 sequences, around 40% of them present only once. Germline CDR1 and CDR2: DFQATT and SNEGSKA (reference sequence). This CDR3 is 14 amino acids long. Deletions cut 5 bases from V and 2 bases from J, with 14 bases between. The gene calls are TRBV20-1 and TRBJ2-3; no clear D. This sequence was found in a human donor in good health. The sample taken for sequencing was blood. The CDR3 protein is CSAGFGAYTDTQYF. The CDR3 nucleotides are TGCAGTGCTGGATTTGGAGCATACACAGATACGCAGTATTTT.